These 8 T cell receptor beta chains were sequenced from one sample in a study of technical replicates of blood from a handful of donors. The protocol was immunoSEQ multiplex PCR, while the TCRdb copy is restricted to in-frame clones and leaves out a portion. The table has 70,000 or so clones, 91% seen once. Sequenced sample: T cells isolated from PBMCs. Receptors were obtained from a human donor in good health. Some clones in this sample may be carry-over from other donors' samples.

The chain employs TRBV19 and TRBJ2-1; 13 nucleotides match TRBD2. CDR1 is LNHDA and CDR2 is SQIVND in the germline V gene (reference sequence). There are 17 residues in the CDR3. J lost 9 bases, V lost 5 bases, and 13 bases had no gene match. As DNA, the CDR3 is TGTGCCAGTAGTGTACCTCCACTAGCGGGAGGGCCCGGTGAGCAGTTCTTC. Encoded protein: CASSVPPLAGGPGEQFF. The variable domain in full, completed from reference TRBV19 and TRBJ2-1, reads DGGITQSPKYLFRKEGQNVTLSCEQNLNHDAMYWYRQDPGQGLRLIYYSQIVNDFQKGDIAEGYSVSREKKESFPLTVTSAQKNPTAFYLCASSVPPLAGGPGEQFFGPGTRLTVL.

This CDR3 reads CASSLGTTGEAQYF. Here the CDR3 DNA reads TGTGCCAGCAGCTTGGGGACAACCGGCGAGGCCCAGTACTTC. The chain employs TRBV11-1 and TRBJ2-5; TRBD1 might be the D (6 bases). The CDR3 totals 14 residues. The germline V and J ends were trimmed by 3 bases and 9 bases, with 17 bases remaining between them. Looked up from germline, CDR1 is SGHAT and CDR2 is FQDESV (reference sequence).

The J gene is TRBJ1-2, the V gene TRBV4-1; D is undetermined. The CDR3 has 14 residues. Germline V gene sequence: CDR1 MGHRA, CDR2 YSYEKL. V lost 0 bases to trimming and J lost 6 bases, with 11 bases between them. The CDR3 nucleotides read TGCGCCAGCAGCCAAGATGAGGGTATCGATGGCTACACCTTC. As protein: CASSQDEGIDGYTF.

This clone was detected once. The CDR3 sequence: CATSSGGRGGKGWFEYIQYF. DNA for the CDR3: TGTGCCACCAGCAGCGGGGGACGAGGAGGAAAGGGTTGGTTTGAATACATTCAGTACTTC. This rearrangement joins TRBV15 to TRBJ2-4; D is perhaps TRBD2 (6 bases). The germline CDR1 and CDR2 sequences are LNHNV and YYDKDF (reference sequence). V was shortened by 3 bases and J by 8 bases, with 32 bases between the two germline ends. This CDR3 contains 20 residues.

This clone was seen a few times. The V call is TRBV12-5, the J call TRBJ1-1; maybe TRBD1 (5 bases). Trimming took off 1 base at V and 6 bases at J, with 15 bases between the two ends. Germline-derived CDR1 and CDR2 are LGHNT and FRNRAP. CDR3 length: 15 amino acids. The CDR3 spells CASGLENVGGSEAFF. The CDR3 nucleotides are TGTGCTAGTGGTTTGGAAAACGTCGGGGGGTCTGAAGCTTTCTTT.

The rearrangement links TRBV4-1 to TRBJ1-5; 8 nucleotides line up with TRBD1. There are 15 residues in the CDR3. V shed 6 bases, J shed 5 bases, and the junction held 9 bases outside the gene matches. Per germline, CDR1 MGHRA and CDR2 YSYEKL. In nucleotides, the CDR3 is TGCGCCAGCAGACCGACAGGGGACGGTGATCAGCCCCAGCATTTT. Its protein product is CASRPTGDGDQPQHF.

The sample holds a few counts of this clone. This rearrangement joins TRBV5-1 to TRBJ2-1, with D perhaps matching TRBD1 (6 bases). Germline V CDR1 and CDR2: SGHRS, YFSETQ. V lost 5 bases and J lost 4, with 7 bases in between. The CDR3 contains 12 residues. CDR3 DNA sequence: TGCGCCAGCAGGGACAGTTACAATGAGCAGTTCTTC. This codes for CASRDSYNEQFF.

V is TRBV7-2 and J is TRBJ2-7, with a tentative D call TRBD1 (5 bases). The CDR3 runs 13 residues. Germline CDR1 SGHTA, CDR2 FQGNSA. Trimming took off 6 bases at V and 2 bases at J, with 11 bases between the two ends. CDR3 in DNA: TGTGCCAGCAGAACAGGTCCTACCTACGAGCAGTACTTC. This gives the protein CASRTGPTYEQYF.